The 23 T cell receptor beta chains below all came from one sample that was sequenced in a study of T cells in Graves' hyperthyroidism and ophthalmopathy (dated by TCRdb to between 2017 and 2020). The library was generated by multiplex PCR. Instrument used: Illumina HiSeq 2000. Amplification of TCR beta CDR3 regions was carried out from RNA transcripts. A first-round RT-PCR of the TCR CDR3 used the HTBI primer set with the Qiagen OneStep RT-PCR kit. TCRdb redid the processing of the public reads, applying fastp at Q25 and MiXCR, and retained in-frame beta chains. Each CDR3 protein appears once, grouped with its most common genes and DNA. The sample has hundreds of thousands of distinct CDR3 sequences on record, over 35% of them singletons. The ten largest clones represent around 10% of the sample. Material for sequencing was blood. The receptor set was obtained from a man between 18 and 35 years old with Graves' hyperthyroidism.

Note on this clonotype: A much larger clone differs from this one at a single base, so this may be a read error. This likely comes from a read error, as the CDR3 has no conserved phenylalanine or tryptophan at its end. The chain has TRBV12-3 or TRBV12-4 and TRBJ1-6, with D hard to call. Between the trimmed V and J ends, which lost 8 bases and 9 bases, there was a span of 14 bases. CDR3 size: 13 residues. The CDR3: CASQGPGGSPLHL. The DNA for the CDR3 is TGTGCCAGCCAAGGACCGGGCGGTTCACCCCTCCACCTT.

This clonotype has only a few counts. This chain links TRBV9 with TRBJ2-6; no clear D. Deletions cut 4 bases from V and 4 bases from J, with 15 bases between. The CDR3 contains 16 residues. Germline V gene sequence: CDR1 SGDLS, CDR2 YYNGEE. This chain's CDR3 is CASSLTLLGGANVLTF. In DNA form, the CDR3 reads TGTGCCAGCAGCTTAACCCTCTTGGGAGGGGCCAACGTCCTGACTTTC.

This chain connects TRBV19 to TRBJ2-5; 7 nucleotides match TRBD1. Germline V CDR1 and CDR2: LNHDA, SQIVND (reference sequence). The CDR3 contains 13 residues. J lost 2 bases, V lost 8 bases, and 5 bases had no gene match. CDR3 DNA: TGTGCCAGTGCCCACAGGGGACAAGAGACCCAGTACTTC. Translating gives CASAHRGQETQYF.

There are many counts of this clonotype. The V gene is TRBV7-2, the J gene TRBJ2-7; perhaps TRBD1 as D (6 bases). Trimming removed 4 bases at V and 4 bases at J, with 14 bases between. The CDR3 sequence is 14 residues long. CDR1 SGHTA and CDR2 FQGNSA come from the germline V gene. In DNA, the CDR3 is TGTGCCAGCAGCTCATTGTCACAGGGTTACGAGCAGTACTTC. Amino acids: CASSSLSQGYEQYF.

The rearrangement links TRBV2 to TRBJ1-5; 8 bases are shared with TRBD1. V dropped 6 bases and J dropped 2; count of bases not matched to a gene: 6. This CDR3 region has 15 residues. Germline CDR1 SNHLY, CDR2 FYNNEI. The CDR3: CASRLSDRGNQPQHF. The CDR3 DNA follows: TGTGCCAGCAGACTCTCGGACAGGGGCAATCAGCCCCAGCATTTT.

The rearrangement joins TRBV29-1 to TRBJ2-6; D is unclear. The length of the CDR3 is 14 residues. Trimming pared 8 bases from V and 3 bases from J, leaving 14 bases between. CDR1 is SQVTM, CDR2 ANQGSEA, per germline. CDR3 protein: CSSTARVGANVLTF. CDR3 in DNA: TGCAGCTCCACCGCCCGGGTTGGGGCCAACGTCCTGACTTTC.

With regard to this clonotype: A much larger clonotype is one base distant, so this may be a read error. The gene calls are TRBV10-3 and TRBJ2-7, with unresolved D. The CDR3 has 13 residues. Per germline, CDR1 ENHRY and CDR2 SYGVKD. The CDR3 DNA is TGTGCCATCGGTGAGGAGTGGTTTGACGAGCAGTACTTC. Amino acid sequence: CAIGEEWFDEQYF.

This clonotype was seen ten or more times. The V and J genes are TRBV15 and TRBJ1-1; D call uncertain. Germline V gives CDR1 LNHNV, CDR2 YYDKDF (reference sequence). This CDR3 spans 15 amino acids. The V gene lost 2 bases and the J gene lost 7 bases, with 17 bases spanning the gap. CDR3 in DNA: TGTGCCACCAGCAGACCCCTTGGCCGGGCCCTTGAAGCTTTCTTT. Translating it yields CATSRPLGRALEAFF.

The chain has TRBV7-9 and TRBJ2-7, with D perhaps matching TRBD2 (6 bases). Per germline, CDR1 SEHNR and CDR2 FQNEAQ (reference sequence). V was cut by 1 base and J by 5 bases, with 12 bases left in between. The CDR3 is 14 amino acids. This CDR3 is CASSLVIPGDEQYF. In nucleotides, the CDR3 is TGTGCCAGCAGCTTAGTAATACCGGGGGACGAGCAGTACTTC. The full variable domain, rest sourced from reference TRBV7-9 and TRBJ2-7, is DTGVSQNPRHKITKRGQNVTFRCDPISEHNRLYWYRQTLGQGPEFLTYFQNEAQLEKSRLLSDRFSAERPKGSFSTLEIQRTEQGDSAMYLCASSLVIPGDEQYFGPGTRLTVT.

The table lists this clonotype with a count of one. The V call is TRBV20-1, the J call TRBJ2-7, with no clear D. V gave up 6 bases and J gave up 6 bases, with 21 bases separating them. Per germline, CDR1 DFQATT and CDR2 SNEGSKA (reference sequence). This CDR3 contains 14 residues. CDR3 nucleotide sequence: TGCAGTGCAGGTAGGGTGACCCGACCGTCCGAGCAGTACTTC. Amino acids: CSAGRVTRPSEQYF.

This clonotype has a count of ten or more. The J gene is TRBJ1-4, the V gene TRBV6-6; D is unresolved. V gave up 6 bases and J gave up 6 bases, with 26 bases separating them. The CDR3 is 18 amino acids. The germline V gene has CDR1 MNHNY and CDR2 SVGAGI (reference sequence). CDR3 coding DNA: TGTGCCAGCAGGCGCGGCGGGAGAGGTCCGCCACCCGATGAAAAACTGTTTTTT. This translates into CASRRGGRGPPPDEKLFF.

J is TRBJ1-6 and V is TRBV9; TRBD1 aligns across 7 bases. CDR1 is SGDLS, CDR2 YYNGEE, per germline. V was clipped by 2 bases and J by 2 bases; unmatched bases: 1. The CDR3 is made up of 15 amino acids. The CDR3 nucleotides read TGTGCCAGCAGCGTTGGGACAGCCTATAATTCACCCCTCCACTTT. As protein: CASSVGTAYNSPLHF.

This clonotype was recorded at least ten times. A junction end diverges from the germline sequence, so it may reflect a read error. This rearrangement joins TRBV2 to TRBJ2-2; 7 bases align to TRBD1. The CDR3 extends over 15 amino acids. Germline lookup yields CDR1 SNHLY and CDR2 FYNNEI. For the CDR3, the DNA is TGTGCCAGCAGGGAAGGGACAGCGAACACCGGGGAGCTGTTTTTT. Protein: CASREGTANTGELFF.

To note about this clonotype: Germline and junction disagree at one end, which may indicate a read error. The chain links TRBV15 to TRBJ2-5; 10 positions agree with TRBD1. This CDR3 region has 16 residues. Per germline, CDR1 LNHNV and CDR2 YYDKDF (reference sequence). The CDR3 reads CAASSPGDRGQETQYF. Written as DNA, the CDR3 is TGTGCCGCCAGCAGCCCCGGGGACAGGGGCCAAGAGACCCAGTACTTC.

This clonotype was counted ten times or more. This rearrangement joins TRBV24-1 to TRBJ1-5; TRBD1 might be the D (5 bases). The length of the CDR3 is 15 residues. The V gene's germline CDR1 is KGHDR and CDR2 SFDVKD. V lost 4 bases to trimming and J lost 2 bases, with 11 bases between them. Written as DNA, the CDR3 is TGTGCCACCAGTGAGGCGGGGGAGGGCAATCAGCCCCAGCATTTT. As protein: CATSEAGEGNQPQHF.

This chain uses TRBV9 with TRBJ1-1; D is uncertain. This CDR3 is built from 14 residues. Trimming shortened V by 6 bases and J by 7 bases, and 19 bases separated the two germline ends. From germline, CDR1 is SGDLS and CDR2 YYNGEE. The CDR3 region is CASTPAPGNHEAFF. The CDR3 DNA follows: TGTGCCAGCACCCCTGCCCCCGGGAACCATGAAGCTTTCTTT.

This clonotype turned up a few times. V and J are TRBV20-1 and TRBJ1-5; D gene unclear. This CDR3 has 13 amino acids. The germline V and J ends were trimmed by 3 bases and 3 bases, with 9 bases remaining between them. Germline CDR1 and CDR2: DFQATT and SNEGSKA (reference sequence). CDR3 DNA sequence: TGCAGTGCTAGTAAACCCGACAATCAGCCCCAGCATTTT. It encodes CSASKPDNQPQHF.

The chain combines TRBV20-1 with TRBJ2-5; D may be TRBD1 or TRBD2 (5 bases each). This CDR3 region has 13 residues. The ends were cut back, 5 bases at V and 4 bases at J, with 14 bases in the middle. CDR1 is DFQATT, CDR2 SNEGSKA, per germline (reference sequence). The CDR3 loop is CSAGGGGGETQYF. CDR3 nucleotide sequence: TGCAGTGCTGGAGGTGGGGGTGGAGAGACCCAGTACTTC.

The gene calls are TRBV15 and TRBJ1-5, with D maybe TRBD1 (6 bases). This CDR3 comprises 14 residues. Germline CDR1 reads LNHNV; CDR2 reads YYDKDF (reference sequence). The V end lost 6 bases, the J end lost 2 bases, and 11 bases lay between the germline ends. DNA for the CDR3: TGTGCCACCAGGGGAGGGGGTGGCAATCAGCCCCAGCATTTT. It specifies CATRGGGGNQPQHF. The complete variable domain, with remaining parts taken from reference TRBV15 and TRBJ1-5, reads DAMVIQNPRYQVTQFGKPVTLSCSQTLNHNVMYWYQQKSSQAPKLLFHYYDKDFNNEADTPDNFQSRRPNTSFCFLDIRSPGLGDTAMYLCATRGGGGNQPQHFGDGTRLSIL.

The chain combines TRBV5-1 with TRBJ2-5, with a weak D call TRBD1 (5 bases). The germline V gene encodes CDR1 SGHRS and CDR2 YFSETQ. This CDR3 is 15 amino acids long. Trimming removed 0 bases from V and 4 bases from J, with 13 bases in between. CDR3 region: CASSLGGHGGETQYF. DNA for the CDR3: TGCGCCAGCAGCTTGGGTGGACATGGTGGAGAGACCCAGTACTTC.

The J gene is TRBJ1-1, the V gene TRBV10-2; maybe TRBD1 (5 bases). Looked up from germline, CDR1 is WSHSY and CDR2 is SAAADI. V dropped 7 bases and J dropped 11 bases, with 17 bases sitting between them. This CDR3 has 12 amino acids. In DNA form, the CDR3 reads TGCGCCAGCACCAGGACTAGCGGGGGGGCTTTCTTT. Amino acids: CASTRTSGGAFF.

This clonotype was found a few times. Since a much larger clone is just one base distant, this may be a read error. The chain carries TRBV6-5 and TRBJ1-6, with no clear D. From germline, CDR1 is MNHEY and CDR2 SVGAGI. Trimming shortened V by 5 bases and J by 7 bases, and 15 bases separated the two germline ends. The CDR3 extends over 15 amino acids. DNA for the CDR3: TGTGCCAGCAGTGCAAGGGTCTCTTTAAATTCACCCCTCCACTTT. Its protein product is CASSARVSLNSPLHF.

This clonotype was seen just once. The rearrangement joins TRBV6-5 to TRBJ1-2, with TRBD1 as a possible D gene (5 bases). Trimming stripped 2 bases from V and 4 bases from J, with 20 bases between. CDR3 length equals 17 residues. Germline-derived CDR1 and CDR2 are MNHEY and SVGAGI. DNA for the CDR3: TGTGCCAGCAGTTACGGCACCGGGACCTCGGAGGGCTATGGCTACACCTTC. It specifies CASSYGTGTSEGYGYTF.